These 15 T cell receptor beta chains originate from one sample sequenced in a study of spatial heterogeneity in lung cancer. Time point indicated: sample taken at primary tumor resection. Using its own MiXCR run on the 5' RACE reads, TCRdb lists one record per CDR3 protein. The sample has around 8,100 distinct CDR3 sequences; around 15% are singletons. Their specific antigens are unknown. Study-level points and caveats: Counts of expanded intratumoral alpha and beta TCRs tracked tumor mutation counts.

The sequencing here drew on lung tumor tissue, taken at surgery. The receptors shown here come from a female donor with early-stage non-small cell lung cancer.

This clonotype was found many times. For a library built for alpha chains, this beta chain is a stray read; little rests on its size. The rearrangement uses TRBV9 and TRBJ2-3; 9 bases fit TRBD2. Germline values: CDR1 SGDLS, CDR2 YYNGEE. V was pared by 6 bases and J by 4 bases, with 15 bases of the junction left unmatched. This CDR3 comprises 17 residues. The CDR3 loop is CASTPPNSGGSADTQYF. In DNA form, the CDR3 reads TGTGCCAGCACCCCTCCAAATAGCGGGGGATCAGCAGATACGCAGTATTTT.

This clonotype counts as medium-sized. Found in a library prepared for alpha chains, this beta chain is an off-target read, and its abundance has little meaning. The chain carries TRBV12-3 or TRBV12-4 and TRBJ2-2; D is perhaps TRBD1 (6 bases). The germline V and J ends were trimmed by 8 bases and 6 bases, with 13 bases remaining between them. CDR3 length: 13 amino acids. In DNA form, the CDR3 reads TGTGCCAGCTCCAAACAGGGCCCCGGGGAGCTGTTTTTT. As protein: CASSKQGPGELFF.

This clonotype has ten or more counts. This beta chain lies outside the target of a library built for alpha chains; its clone size means little. The chain combines TRBV29-1 with TRBJ1-2, with D perhaps matching TRBD1 (5 bases). CDR3 length equals 12 residues. CDR1 and CDR2 from the germline V gene are SQVTM and ANQGSEA. Trimming removed 7 bases at V and 4 bases at J, with 13 bases between. CDR3 in amino acids: CSAVTGGYGYTF. DNA for the CDR3: TGCAGCGCCGTAACAGGAGGCTATGGCTACACCTTC.

By share, this clonotype counts as medium-sized (0.01 to 0.1%). Little can be read into the size of this beta chain, an off-target read in a library designed for alpha chains. The rearrangement links TRBV5-1 to TRBJ2-3, with TRBD2 as a possible D gene (6 bases). This CDR3 comprises 14 residues. V dropped 1 base and J dropped 4 bases, with 10 bases sitting between them. Per germline, CDR1 SGHRS and CDR2 YFSETQ. CDR3 in amino acids: CASSLLGGADTQYF. CDR3 nucleotides: TGCGCCAGCAGCTTGTTGGGGGGAGCAGATACGCAGTATTTT.

This clonotype was detected many times. Being off target in a library aimed at alpha chains, this beta chain has a size of little meaning. The gene calls are TRBV7-7 and TRBJ2-1; D possibly corresponds to TRBD2 (5 bases). V was shortened by 3 bases and J by 9 bases, with 12 bases between the two germline ends. Germline values: CDR1 SSHAT, CDR2 FNYEAQ (reference sequence). CDR3 size: 13 residues. Here the CDR3 DNA reads TGTGCCAGCAGCTTGAGGGTAGGCGGTGAGCAGTTCTTC. This translates into CASSLRVGGEQFF. The variable domain in full, completed from reference TRBV7-7 and TRBJ2-1, reads GAGVSQSPRYKVTKRGQDVTLRCDPISSHATLYWYQQALGQGPEFLTYFNYEAQPDKSGLPSDRFSAERPEGSISTLTIQRTEQRDSAMYRCASSLRVGGEQFFGPGTRLTVL.

This clonotype was observed at least ten times. This beta chain is an off-target read within a library intended for alpha chains, so its frequency means little. V and J are TRBV7-6 and TRBJ1-3; perhaps TRBD1 as D (6 bases). Per the germline V gene, CDR1 is SGHVS and CDR2 is FNYEAQ. V lost 1 base and J 2 bases, leaving 15 bases between the germline ends. This CDR3 spans 17 amino acids. The CDR3 here is CASSLEPGTPTGNTIYF. In DNA, the CDR3 is TGTGCCAGCAGCTTAGAACCCGGGACACCCACTGGAAACACCATATATTTT.

Notes on this clonotype: The library was designed around alpha chains, so this beta chain is a stray read whose abundance carries little weight. The J gene is TRBJ2-7, the V gene TRBV4-1, with TRBD1 matching 10 bases. Trimming cost V 3 bases and J 0 bases; bases outside gene matches: 2. The V gene's germline CDR1 is MGHRA and CDR2 YSYEKL. The CDR3 loop spans 15 amino acids. The CDR3 DNA reads TGCGCCAGCAGCCACTGGACAGGGGGCTCCTACGAGCAGTACTTC. This gives the protein CASSHWTGGSYEQYF.

This clonotype was recorded at least ten times. Because the library targeted alpha chains, this beta chain is an off-target read whose size means little. The V gene is TRBV7-9, the J gene TRBJ2-1; D is ambiguous. This CDR3 has 13 residues. CDR1 and CDR2 (germline): SEHNR, FQNEAQ (reference sequence). V was clipped by 3 bases and J by 1 base, with 4 bases between them. The chain's CDR3 is CASSFTSYNEQFF. The CDR3, as DNA: TGTGCCAGCAGCTTTACTTCCTACAATGAGCAGTTCTTC.

This clonotype was counted at least ten times. A library prepared for alpha chains yielded this beta chain as an off-target read; its size is of little meaning. The V gene is TRBV12-3 or TRBV12-4, the J gene TRBJ2-7; tentative D call: TRBD2 (5 bases). Deletions cut 5 bases from V and 6 bases from J, with 14 bases between. This CDR3 is 13 amino acids long. The DNA of the CDR3 is TGTGCCAGCAGTCCTACCCGAGGGATCGAGCAGTACTTC. Protein sequence: CASSPTRGIEQYF.

Judged by abundance, this clonotype is medium-sized. This beta chain turned up in a library designed for alpha chains; as an off-target read, its abundance says little. V and J are TRBV12-3 or TRBV12-4 and TRBJ2-7; tentatively, D is TRBD1 or TRBD2 (5 bases each). With 8 bases removed from V and 6 bases from J, the gap between germline ends came to 14 bases. The CDR3 loop spans 12 amino acids. CDR3 in amino acids: CASQKQAGEQYF. The CDR3 DNA reads TGTGCCAGCCAGAAACAGGCGGGCGAGCAGTACTTC.

A remark on this clonotype: This beta chain appears as a stray read in a library generated for alpha chains; its size is not informative. The chain couples TRBV9 to TRBJ2-3; 9 bases fit TRBD2. CDR3 size: 16 residues. Germline-derived CDR1 and CDR2 are SGDLS and YYNGEE. With 4 bases clipped from V and 2 bases from J, the junction kept 8 bases outside the gene matches. This CDR3 reads CASSPSSGGFTDTQYF. The DNA of the CDR3 is TGTGCCAGCAGCCCGAGTAGCGGGGGATTCACAGATACGCAGTATTTT.

This clonotype is classed as medium-sized. Being off target in a library aimed at alpha chains, this beta chain has a size of little meaning. V is TRBV28 and J is TRBJ1-1; D uncertain. The V end lost 5 bases, the J end lost 7 bases, and 8 bases lay between the germline ends. Germline values: CDR1 MDHEN, CDR2 SYDVKM. CDR3 size: 11 residues. The CDR3 is CASSRALEAFF. In DNA, the CDR3 is TGTGCCAGCAGTAGGGCCCTTGAAGCTTTCTTT.

By frequency in the sample, this clonotype is medium-sized. Found in a library prepared for alpha chains, this beta chain is an off-target read, and its abundance has little meaning. This rearrangement joins TRBV5-1 to TRBJ2-2; maybe TRBD1 (6 bases). CDR3 length: 13 residues. CDR1 and CDR2 (germline): SGHRS, YFSETQ. V was pared by 4 bases and J by 5 bases, with 9 bases between. CDR3 bases: TGCGCCAGCAGCCTACAGGGAACCGGGGAGCTGTTTTTT. Its translation: CASSLQGTGELFF. Full variable domain (rest looked up from reference TRBV5-1 and TRBJ2-2): KAGVTQTPRYLIKTRGQQVTLSCSPISGHRSVSWYQQTPGQGLQFLFEYFSETQRNKGNFPGRFSGRQFSNSRSEMNVSTLELGDSALYLCASSLQGTGELFFGEGSRLTVL.

In this sample, this clonotype is medium-sized. This beta chain came through as a stray read in a library set up for alpha chains, and its size says little. The V gene is TRBV28, the J gene TRBJ2-3; D is ambiguous. With 8 bases removed from V and 3 bases from J, the gap between germline ends came to 3 bases. The CDR3 totals 10 residues. CDR1 and CDR2 (germline): MDHEN, SYDVKM. CDR3 sequence (DNA): TGTGCCAGCCTGACAGATACGCAGTATTTT. Residues: CASLTDTQYF. The whole variable domain, filled in from reference TRBV28 and TRBJ2-3, reads DVKVTQSSRYLVKRTGEKVFLECVQDMDHENMFWYRQDPGLGLRLIYFSYDVKMKEKGDIPEGYSVSREKKERFSLILESASTNQTSMYLCASLTDTQYFGPGTRLTVL.

By share, this clonotype counts as medium-sized. The size of this beta chain means little, since it is a stray read in a library made for alpha chains. The CDR3 sequence is CASSPRAFGYEQYF. CDR3 nucleotide sequence: TGTGCCAGCAGCCCTCGGGCCTTCGGCTACGAGCAGTACTTC. J is TRBJ2-7 and V is TRBV12-3 or TRBV12-4, with no clear D. Trimming took off 6 bases at V and 3 bases at J, with 15 bases between the two ends. The CDR3 runs to 14 residues.